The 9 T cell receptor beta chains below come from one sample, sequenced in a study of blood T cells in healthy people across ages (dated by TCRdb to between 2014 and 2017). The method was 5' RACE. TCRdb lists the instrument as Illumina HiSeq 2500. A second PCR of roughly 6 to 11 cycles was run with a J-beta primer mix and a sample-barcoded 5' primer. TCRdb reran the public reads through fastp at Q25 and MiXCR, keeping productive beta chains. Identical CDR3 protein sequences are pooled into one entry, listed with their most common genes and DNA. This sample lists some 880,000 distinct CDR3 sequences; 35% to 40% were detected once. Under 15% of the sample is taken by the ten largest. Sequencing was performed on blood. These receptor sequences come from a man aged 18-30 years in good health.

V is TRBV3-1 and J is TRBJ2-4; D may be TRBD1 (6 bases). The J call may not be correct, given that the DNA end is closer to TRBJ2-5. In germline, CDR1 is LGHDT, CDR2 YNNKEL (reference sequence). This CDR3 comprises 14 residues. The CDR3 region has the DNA TGTGCCAGCAGGCCCCGGACAGACCGAGAGACCCAGTACTTC. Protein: CASRPRTDRETQYF.

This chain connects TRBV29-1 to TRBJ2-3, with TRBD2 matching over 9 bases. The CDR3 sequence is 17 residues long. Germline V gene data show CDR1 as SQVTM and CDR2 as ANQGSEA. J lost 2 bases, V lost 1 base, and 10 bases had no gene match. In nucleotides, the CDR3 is TGCAGCGTTGAAGGTCCGGCTAGCGGGGCGAACACAGATACGCAGTATTTT. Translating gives CSVEGPASGANTDTQYF.

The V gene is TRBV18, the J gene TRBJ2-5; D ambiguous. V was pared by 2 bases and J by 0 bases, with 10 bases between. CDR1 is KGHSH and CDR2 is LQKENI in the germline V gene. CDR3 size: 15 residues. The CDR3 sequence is CASSPRPQYQETQYF. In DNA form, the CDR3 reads TGTGCCAGCTCACCAAGGCCCCAGTACCAAGAGACCCAGTACTTC. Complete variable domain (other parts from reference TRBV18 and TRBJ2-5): NAGVMQNPRHLVRRRGQEARLRCSPMKGHSHVYWYRQLPEEGLKFMVYLQKENIIDESGMPKERFSAEFPKEGPSILRIQQVVRGDSAAYFCASSPRPQYQETQYFGPGTRLLVL.

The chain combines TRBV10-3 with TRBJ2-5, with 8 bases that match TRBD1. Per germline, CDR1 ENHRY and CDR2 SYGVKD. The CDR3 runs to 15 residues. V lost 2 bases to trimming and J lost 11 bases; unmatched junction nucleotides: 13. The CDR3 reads CAISEGGTGVDEQYF. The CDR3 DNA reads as TGTGCCATCAGTGAGGGGGGGACAGGTGTCGATGAGCAGTACTTC.

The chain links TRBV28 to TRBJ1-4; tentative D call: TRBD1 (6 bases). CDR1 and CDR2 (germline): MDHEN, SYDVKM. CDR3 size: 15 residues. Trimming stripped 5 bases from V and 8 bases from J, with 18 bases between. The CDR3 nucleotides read TGTGCCAGCAGTCTCGCCTCAGGGGTCCGGGAAAAACTGTTTTTT. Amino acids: CASSLASGVREKLFF.

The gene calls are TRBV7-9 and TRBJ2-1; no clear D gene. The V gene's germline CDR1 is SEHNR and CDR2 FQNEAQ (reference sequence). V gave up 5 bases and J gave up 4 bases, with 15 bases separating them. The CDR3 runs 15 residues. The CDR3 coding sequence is TGTGCCAGCAGCCCACCGGGCCGCTATTACAATGAGCAGTTCTTC. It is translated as CASSPPGRYYNEQFF.

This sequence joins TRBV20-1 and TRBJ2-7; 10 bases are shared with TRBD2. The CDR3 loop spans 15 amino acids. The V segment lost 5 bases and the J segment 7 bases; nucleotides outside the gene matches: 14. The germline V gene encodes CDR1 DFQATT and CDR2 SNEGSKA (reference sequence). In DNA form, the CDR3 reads TGCAGTGCTCCACCTAAGCGGGGGGGACTCAATGAGCAGTACTTC. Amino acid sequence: CSAPPKRGGLNEQYF.

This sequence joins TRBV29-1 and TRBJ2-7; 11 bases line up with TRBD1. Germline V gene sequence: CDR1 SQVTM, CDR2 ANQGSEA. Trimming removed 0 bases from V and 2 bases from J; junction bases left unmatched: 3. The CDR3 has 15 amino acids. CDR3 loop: CSVEEGDRGAYEQYF. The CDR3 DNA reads TGCAGCGTTGAAGAAGGGGACAGGGGGGCCTACGAGCAGTACTTC.

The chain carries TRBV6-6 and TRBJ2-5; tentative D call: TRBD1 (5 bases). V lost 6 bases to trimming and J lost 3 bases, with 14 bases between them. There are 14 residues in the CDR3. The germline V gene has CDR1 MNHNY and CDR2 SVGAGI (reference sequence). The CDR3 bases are TGTGCCAGCAGATTTCCTGGGGCCGAAGAGACCCAGTACTTC. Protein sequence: CASRFPGAEETQYF.